This T cell receptor (beta chain) was obtained from a study of T cells after yellow fever vaccination. Across the whole study: Fractions of limited cellularity were prepared by means of SMART-Seq v4 Ultra Low Input.

Germline V gene sequence: CDR1 MDHEN, CDR2 SYDVKM. Trimming left V 7 bases short and J 7 bases short, with 20 bases between. The CDR3 totals 15 residues. General study findings and limits: The presence of abundant clonotypes contaminating from the bulk population was possible in FACS-sorted repertoires.

Synthesis of TCR cDNA relied on 5'RACE template switching, which attached a universal primer site and UMIs. MiXCR, run by TCRdb on the 5' RACE reads, gives a single entry per CDR3 protein. The table shows 200,000 to 250,000 distinct CDR3 sequences, with 3% to 3.5% occurring only once. Notes on this clonotype: Antigen specificity is unknown.

This TCR was recovered from a man younger than 35 who received the YFV17D yellow fever vaccine. The sequencing here drew on CD4+ T cells sorted from PBMCs, taken 10 days after the yellow fever booster vaccination. This chain connects TRBV28 to TRBJ2-1; TRBD2 might be the D (7 bases). This chain's CDR3 is CASNPPWGGGNEQFF. CDR3 bases: TGTGCCAGCAACCCCCCATGGGGGGGCGGAAATGAGCAGTTCTTC. The variable domain in full, with the rest retrieved from reference TRBV28 and TRBJ2-1, is DVKVTQSSRYLVKRTGEKVFLECVQDMDHENMFWYRQDPGLGLRLIYFSYDVKMKEKGDIPEGYSVSREKKERFSLILESASTNQTSMYLCASNPPWGGGNEQFFGPGTRLTVL.